These 5 T cell receptor beta chains share one sample of origin, sequenced in a study of CD8 T cells in Susac syndrome. The RNA input was about 0.5 to 1 ug, and it was reverse transcribed with random hexamers. TCRdb ran MiXCR on the immunoSEQ multiplex PCR reads and lists one entry per CDR3 protein. The table shows over 70,000 distinct CDR3 sequences, with 96% occurring only once. The sequencing sample was made of CD8+ T cells from PBMCs. The origin of the receptors is a human donor with Susac syndrome.

The chain employs TRBV19 and TRBJ1-1; D is undetermined. V lost 6 bases and J 4 bases, leaving 9 bases between the germline ends. Germline lookup yields CDR1 LNHDA and CDR2 SQIVND (reference sequence). The CDR3 sequence is 12 residues long. CDR3 nucleotide sequence: TGTGCCAGTAGATCAGGTTCCACTGAAGCTTTCTTT. As protein: CASRSGSTEAFF.

V and J are TRBV30 and TRBJ1-5; D is uncertain. The germline gives CDR1 GTSNPN, CDR2 SVGIG (reference sequence). Deletions cut 2 bases from V and 0 bases from J, with 17 bases between. There are 17 residues in the CDR3. The CDR3 nucleotides read TGTGCCTGGAGTCGGACCGGCCAATCTTATAGCAATCAGCCCCAGCATTTT. Its translation is CAWSRTGQSYSNQPQHF.

A single count supports this clonotype. V gene TRBV20-1 combines with J gene TRBJ1-1; TRBD1 matches at 7 bases. This CDR3 contains 14 residues. Germline V CDR1 and CDR2: DFQATT, SNEGSKA (reference sequence). V was pared by 2 bases and J by 1 base, with 4 bases of the junction left unmatched. In DNA form, the CDR3 reads TGCAGTGCTAGAACACAGGGGCGGAACACTGAAGCTTTCTTT. It is translated as CSARTQGRNTEAFF.

In its sample, this clonotype was seen once. This chain connects TRBV9 to TRBJ2-2; perhaps D is TRBD1 or TRBD2 (6 bases each). The V gene lost 3 bases and the J gene lost 1 base, with 7 bases spanning the gap. This CDR3 is built from 14 residues. Germline V lookup: CDR1 SGDLS, CDR2 YYNGEE. The CDR3 coding sequence is TGTGCCAGCAGCGAGGGGGGGAACACCGGGGAGCTGTTTTTT. Its translation is CASSEGGNTGELFF. The variable domain in full, with the rest retrieved from reference TRBV9 and TRBJ2-2, is DSGVTQTPKHLITATGQRVTLRCSPRSGDLSVYWYQQSLDQGLQFLIQYYNGEERAKGNILERFSAQQFPDLHSELNLSSLELGDSALYFCASSEGGNTGELFFGEGSRLTVL.

This clonotype was recorded only once. V usage is TRBV12-3 or TRBV12-4 and J usage is TRBJ2-7; D not resolved. Deletions cut 1 base from V and 7 bases from J, with 11 bases between. The CDR3 contains 13 residues. CDR3 DNA sequence: TGTGCCAGCAGTTTAGACGACGCGAGGGAGCAGTACTTC. Protein sequence: CASSLDDAREQYF.